In its sample, the clone carrying this T cell receptor (beta chain) was seen many times. The sample comes from a study of T cells in Graves' hyperthyroidism and ophthalmopathy. Overall study: Prior to any treatment, at the point of initial diagnosis, peripheral blood was collected.

Using RNA transcripts as the source, TCR beta CDR3 regions were amplified. The TCR CDR3 was amplified in a first-round RT-PCR using the HTBI primer set. Via MiXCR, TCRdb re-called the multiplex PCR reads, giving one row per CDR3 protein. This table holds about 250,000 distinct CDR3 sequences, about 15% found once. V gave up 3 bases and J gave up 2 bases, with 13 bases separating them. CDR3 length equals 15 residues. Germline values: CDR1 MDHEN, CDR2 SYDVKM. The chain combines TRBV28 with TRBJ1-1, with D perhaps TRBD1 (6 bases). The receptor was isolated from a woman aged 45-65 years with Graves' hyperthyroidism that later progressed to Graves' ophthalmopathy. The sequenced sample consisted of blood. CDR3 protein: CASSFRWGGNTEAFF. CDR3 nucleotide sequence: TGTGCCAGCAGTTTTAGATGGGGGGGCAACACTGAAGCTTTCTTT. The variable domain in full, with the rest retrieved from reference TRBV28 and TRBJ1-1, is DVKVTQSSRYLVKRTGEKVFLECVQDMDHENMFWYRQDPGLGLRLIYFSYDVKMKEKGDIPEGYSVSREKKERFSLILESASTNQTSMYLCASSFRWGGNTEAFFGQGTRLTVV.